The 8 T cell receptor beta chains presented below share a single source sample, sequenced in a study of blood T cell repertoires in COVID-19. Assay used: immunoSEQ multiplex PCR; TCRdb lists only in-frame clones, some missing. The table shows under 300,000 clones, with about four fifths occurring only once. Source material: peripheral blood. Source of these receptors: a human donor with COVID-19, enrolled during active disease. The donor label of this sample is uncertain.

CDR3 in amino acids: CASSPELQGAAGANVLTF. The CDR3 DNA reads as TGCGCCAGCAGCCCCGAATTACAGGGGGCTGCTGGGGCCAACGTCCTGACTTTC. The V and J genes are TRBV5-1 and TRBJ2-6; 9 bases are shared with TRBD1. Germline V lookup: CDR1 SGHRS, CDR2 YFSETQ. V trimming: 4 bases; J trimming: 2 bases; junction bases outside the gene matches: 10. This CDR3 is built from 18 residues.

The chain employs TRBV21-1 and TRBJ2-4; the table's D call of TRBD1 was not tested on the DNA. TRBV21-1 is recorded as a pseudogene. CDR3 length: 17 amino acids. The CDR3 reads CASSKGRFRIAKNIQYF. The CDR3 DNA sequence: TGTGCCAGCAGCAAAGGTCGTTTCAGAATAGCCAAAAACATTCAGTACTTC.

The rearrangement joins TRBV19 to TRBJ2-7, with 7 bases fitting TRBD2. There are 13 residues in the CDR3. Germline lookup yields CDR1 LNHDA and CDR2 SQIVND (reference sequence). The junction had 6 bases not matched to a gene; V was cut back by 6 bases and J by 4 bases. The CDR3 nucleotides are TGTGCCAGTAGCAATCCGGGAGGTTACGAGCAGTACTTC. Translated, it gives CASSNPGGYEQYF.

This sequence joins TRBV7-2 and TRBJ1-6; D is unresolved. CDR3 length: 13 amino acids. Per the germline V gene, CDR1 is SGHTA and CDR2 is FQGNSA. Trimming took 5 bases from V and 7 from J, leaving 9 bases between them. The CDR3 sequence is CASSIDGNSPLHF. The CDR3 region has the DNA TGTGCCAGCAGCATAGACGGGAATTCACCCCTCCACTTT.

This clone appeared a single time. The chain carries TRBV19 and TRBJ2-5; D is undetermined. Germline V gives CDR1 LNHDA, CDR2 SQIVND (reference sequence). Trimming cost V 3 bases and J 0 bases, with 8 bases left between them. The CDR3 runs 14 residues. CDR3: CASSIRGYQETQYF. The DNA for the CDR3 is TGTGCCAGTAGTATTCGAGGATACCAAGAGACCCAGTACTTC. Full variable domain (missing parts from reference TRBV19 and TRBJ2-5): DGGITQSPKYLFRKEGQNVTLSCEQNLNHDAMYWYRQDPGQGLRLIYYSQIVNDFQKGDIAEGYSVSREKKESFPLTVTSAQKNPTAFYLCASSIRGYQETQYFGPGTRLLVL.

The gene calls are TRBV27 and TRBJ2-3, with 16 bases identical to TRBD2. Germline V gene data show CDR1 as MNHEY and CDR2 as SMNVEV (reference sequence). The CDR3 contains 18 residues. V trimming: 5 bases; J trimming: 1 base; junction bases outside the gene matches: 6. The CDR3 reads CASSTRGLAGGGTDTQYF. CDR3 nucleotides: TGTGCCAGCAGTACCAGGGGACTAGCGGGAGGGGGCACAGATACGCAGTATTTT.

The V call is TRBV30, the J call TRBJ1-2; 9 bases align to TRBD1. Germline trimming cut 2 bases from V and 10 bases from J; bases unmatched to any gene: 8. CDR1 is GTSNPN, CDR2 SVGIG, per germline (reference sequence). The CDR3 contains 13 residues. Written as DNA, the CDR3 is TGTGCCTGGAGTCGACAGGGGGTTGTTGTCTACACCTTC. Translated: CAWSRQGVVVYTF.

The rearrangement links TRBV29-1 to TRBJ2-7, with D hard to call. Looked up from germline, CDR1 is SQVTM and CDR2 is ANQGSEA. With 5 bases removed from V and 5 bases from J, the gap between germline ends came to 22 bases. This CDR3 comprises 15 residues. The CDR3 coding sequence is TGCAGCGTTTCCCCGAGTTCGGGTTTAAGGAACGAGCAGTACTTC. It encodes CSVSPSSGLRNEQYF.